Included here is one T cell receptor (beta chain) sequence, with context. Its antigen is currently not known. The record has no base qualities; no much larger clone is one base away. This sample was included in a study of OX40 agonist ivuxolimab in advanced cancers. Background for the entire study: Ivuxolimab was an agonistic, fully human IgG2 monoclonal antibody directed against OX40 (CD134), a costimulatory receptor. Patients were allowed to have had prior anti-PD-1, anti-PD-L1 or anti-CTLA-4 therapy, and roughly two fifths of the dose-escalation patients had been treated with checkpoint inhibitors. The paper reports the monotherapy dose-escalation portion (N of about 50 patients) of the phase I ivuxolimab trial. The dose-escalation cohort was 82.7% male with a mean age of approximately 60 years, ranging from 23 to 79. The point of sequencing TCRbeta in the periphery was to test whether ivuxolimab changed TCR sequence diversity and drove clonal T-cell expansion. Partial responses occurred in three dose-escalation patients, of whom one had hepatocellular carcinoma and two had cutaneous melanoma. Intravenous ivuxolimab was administered to patients every 2 weeks at six dose levels: 0.01, 0.1, 0.3, 1.5, 3 and 10 mg/kg. Among the approximately 50 dose-escalation patients, around 19 had hepatocellular carcinoma, 15 or so melanoma, 9 renal cell carcinoma and 9 head and neck cancer.

In the germline V gene, CDR1 corresponds to SNHLY and CDR2 to FYNNEI. Germline trimming: 7 bases from V, 5 bases from J; junction bases outside gene matches: 11. The CDR3 starts with the cysteine, ends with the phenylalanine, and has 15 residues. Of the read, only the CDR3 DNA is kept; its 45 bases are in frame from base 1. For sequencing of the TCRbeta CDR3 region, genomic DNA was extracted from the sorted cells. The immunoSEQ Assay was used for sequencing of TCRbeta CDR3 regions. As stored in TCRdb, this immuneACCESS dataset retains in-frame rearrangements with V and J assigned. A fraction of the clones does not appear; measured against another copy, unresolved V genes explain less than half of the discrepancy, and the remainder lacks a known reason. The sample table contains about 20,000 clones; only one count was recorded for around 81% of them. Around two fifths of the sample is in the top ten clones.

General findings and caveats noted by the study authors: In the 0.1-3.0 mg/kg groups, partial responders were among the patients with the lowest normalized peripheral clonal expansion, particularly in CD8+ T cells. At doses from 0.1 to 3.0 mg/kg, clonal expansion was seen in both CD4+ and CD8+ blood T cells between baseline and week 6. Low levels of normalized T-cell clonal expansion were also shown by some nonresponding patients. Antigen specificity was not determined for the clonally expanded peripheral T cells. On average, CD8+ T cells showed more expanded clones than CD4+ T cells after ivuxolimab.

The trial excluded patients who had a history of autoimmune disease or who were on systemic immunosuppression. Peripheral blood for TCR sequencing was collected from all dose cohorts at baseline, on cycle 4 day 1, and on cycle 7 day 1. The samples were taken from a phase I, first-in-human, multicenter, open-label dose-escalation trial of ivuxolimab. Adults with locally advanced or metastatic melanoma, renal cell carcinoma, hepatocellular carcinoma or head and neck squamous cell carcinoma were enrolled in the trial. CD4+ and CD8+ T cells were sorted separately from peripheral blood before TCR sequencing.

Sequencing was performed on CD4+ or CD8+ T cells sorted from blood, taken in a trial of the OX40 agonist ivuxolimab. This receptor chain uses TRBV2 and TRBJ2-3; 8 central bases correspond to TRBD2. This TCR was recovered from an adult with an advanced solid tumor such as melanoma, head and neck, liver or kidney cancer. The CDR3 reads as follows: CASKVEAGVVDTQYF. The nucleotide sequence is given as TGTGCCAGCAAGGTAGAAGCGGGGGTGGTAGATACGCAGTATTTT.